This entry describes one T cell receptor (beta chain). What it recognizes is unknown. The ends lost 5 bases at V and 6 bases at J; junction bases unmatched: 8. The CDR3 length is 13 residues. Germline V gene lookup returns CDR1 SQVTM and CDR2 ANQGSEA. The source of the sample is a study of response to subunit inactivated influenza vaccine. Study-level findings and limits: Authors suggested seasonal influenza vaccinations each recruit few new T cells.

TCRdb re-analysed the RT-PCR reads in MiXCR, keeping a single row per CDR3 protein. The table records about 800,000 distinct CDR3 sequences, around 21% of them present only once. Sequenced material: PBMCs from blood, taken more than 4 days after vaccination. J is TRBJ2-7 and V is TRBV29-1; 9 bases are a match to TRBD1. This TCR was recovered from a man between 50 and 59 years old who received an inactivated influenza vaccine. DNA of the CDR3: TGCAGCGTTCGGGACAGGGTTCTCTCCGAGCAGTACTTC. It is translated as CSVRDRVLSEQYF.